One and the same sample provided the 26 T cell receptor beta chains below, sequenced in a study of blood T cell repertoires in COVID-19. Assay: immunoSEQ multiplex PCR; the TCRdb copy retains only in-frame clones and omits some. The sample has over 200,000 clones; 88% are singletons. The specimen sequenced was PBMCs or T cells enriched from blood (not recorded which). The receptor source for this set is a woman aged 25-40 years who had been exposed to COVID-19.

This clone came up a few times. J is TRBJ1-2 and V is TRBV5-1; the match to TRBD1 covers 7 bases. Germline values: CDR1 SGHRS, CDR2 YFSETQ. J gave up 8 bases and V 3 bases, and 7 bases lay outside the gene matches. The length of the CDR3 is 13 residues. As DNA, the CDR3 is TGCGCCAGCAGCTCGGGGACAGATAGGGGCTACACCTTC. Amino acids: CASSSGTDRGYTF.

This clone was counted once. The chain joins TRBV29-1 to TRBJ2-7; D may be TRBD2 (5 bases). This CDR3 is built from 14 residues. Trimming removed 4 bases from V and 0 bases from J, with 13 bases in between. Germline lookup yields CDR1 SQVTM and CDR2 ANQGSEA. CDR3 amino acids: CSVGEGLRSYEQYF. Here the CDR3 DNA reads TGCAGCGTTGGGGAAGGACTCCGCTCCTACGAGCAGTACTTC.

The chain joins TRBV5-5 to TRBJ1-4, with 12 nucleotides matching TRBD1. The CDR3 is 14 residues long. Germline trimming cut 4 bases from V and 8 bases from J; bases unmatched to any gene: 3. CDR1 and CDR2 from the germline V gene are SGHKS and YYEKEE (reference sequence). CDR3 in amino acids: CASSPGTGGEKLFF. The CDR3 DNA follows: TGTGCCAGCAGCCCCGGGACAGGGGGCGAAAAACTGTTTTTT.

The chain uses TRBV3-1 (or the pseudogene TRBV3-2) and TRBJ1-5, with D unresolved. The V gene lost 4 bases and the J gene lost 3 bases, with 13 bases spanning the gap. Per germline, CDR1 LGHDT and CDR2 YNNKEL (reference sequence). The CDR3 covers 15 residues. DNA for the CDR3: TGTGCCAGCAGCCGAGGGCCCACGCTCAATCAGCCCCAGCATTTT. It encodes CASSRGPTLNQPQHF.

This sequence joins TRBV3-1 (or the pseudogene TRBV3-2) and TRBJ1-3; D is unclear. The CDR3 contains 14 residues. Germline-derived CDR1 and CDR2 are LGHDT and YNNKEL (reference sequence). V dropped 1 base and J dropped 3 bases, with 7 bases sitting between them. Here the CDR3 reads CASSQGPVGNTIYF. The CDR3 DNA reads TGTGCCAGCAGCCAAGGGCCAGTTGGAAACACCATATATTTT.

The chain uses TRBV9 and TRBJ1-1, with D uncertain. The CDR3 has 14 amino acids. V was trimmed by 0 bases and J by 1 base, leaving 7 bases between them. Germline values: CDR1 SGDLS, CDR2 YYNGEE. The CDR3 reads CASSVEWQNTEAFF. Here the CDR3 DNA reads TGTGCCAGCAGCGTAGAGTGGCAGAACACTGAAGCTTTCTTT.

This clone was seen a single time. J is TRBJ2-3 and V is TRBV6-1; 8 positions agree with TRBD2. Germline lookup yields CDR1 MNHNS and CDR2 SASEGT. The CDR3 length is 15 residues. The V and J ends lost 3 bases and 5 bases, in that order; junction bases with no gene match: 7. CDR3 sequence reads: CASSDRAGARDTQYF. In DNA form, the CDR3 reads TGTGCCAGCAGTGATCGAGCGGGAGCACGAGATACGCAGTATTTT.

This clone occurred a few times. The rearrangement links TRBV6-5 to TRBJ2-5; 8 positions agree with TRBD1. The germline CDR1 and CDR2 sequences are MNHEY and SVGAGI. CDR3 size: 13 residues. V trimming: 6 bases; J trimming: 4 bases; junction bases outside the gene matches: 4. CDR3 residues: CASRETGAETQYF. CDR3 coding DNA: TGTGCCAGCAGGGAGACAGGGGCAGAGACCCAGTACTTC.

The table lists this clone with a count of one. The rearrangement links TRBV3-1 (or the pseudogene TRBV3-2) to TRBJ1-2; possibly TRBD1 for D (5 bases). Trimming left V 6 bases short and J 8 bases short, with 16 bases between. The CDR3 is made up of 13 amino acids. Per germline, CDR1 LGHDT and CDR2 YNNKEL (reference sequence). The CDR3 DNA reads TGTGCCAGCAGTCCCGGGACTGGGCAGGGCTACACCTTC. Protein product: CASSPGTGQGYTF.

The V call is TRBV24-1, the J call TRBJ2-1, with TRBD1 matching over 12 bases. This CDR3 spans 18 amino acids. V lost 4 bases and J lost 6; bases outside the gene matches: 12. Germline V gene data show CDR1 as KGHDR and CDR2 as SFDVKD. The CDR3 DNA is TGTGCCACCAGTGACCACAAACCCGGGACAGGGGGCTTCAATGAGCAGTTCTTC. Its translation is CATSDHKPGTGGFNEQFF.

This clone was observed once. The chain uses TRBV4-1 and TRBJ1-1; D is unresolved. The CDR3 covers 12 residues. Trimming removed 2 bases at V and 6 bases at J, with 7 bases between. The germline gives CDR1 MGHRA, CDR2 YSYEKL. The CDR3 DNA is TGCGCCAGCAGCCAATCACGGGCTGAAGCTTTCTTT. The encoded protein is CASSQSRAEAFF.

This clone was counted a single time. The V gene is TRBV5-1, the J gene TRBJ2-2; D is perhaps TRBD1 (5 bases). Trimming took off 2 bases at V and 7 bases at J, with 6 bases between the two ends. Germline lookup yields CDR1 SGHRS and CDR2 YFSETQ. CDR3 length: 12 residues. The CDR3 DNA sequence: TGCGCCAGCAGCTTCAGGGACGGGGAGCTGTTTTTT. Translating it yields CASSFRDGELFF.

V usage is TRBV7-2 and J usage is TRBJ2-1, with a weak D call TRBD2 (6 bases). The V end lost 5 bases, the J end lost 3 bases, and 14 bases lay between the germline ends. This CDR3 is 15 amino acids long. Germline V gene lookup returns CDR1 SGHTA and CDR2 FQGNSA. CDR3 bases: TGTGCCAGCAGCATTGGATTCGGGAGCTACAATGAGCAGTTCTTC. Its protein is CASSIGFGSYNEQFF.

The V and J genes are TRBV10-3 and TRBJ1-1; possible D gene TRBD1, 5 bases. V was shortened by 0 bases and J by 1 base, with 15 bases between the two germline ends. This CDR3 spans 17 amino acids. Looked up from germline, CDR1 is ENHRY and CDR2 is SYGVKD. The CDR3 DNA sequence: TGTGCCATCAGTGAGTCGATTGGTCAGGGCGGGAACACTGAAGCTTTCTTT. Translated: CAISESIGQGGNTEAFF.

The genes are TRBV11-2 and TRBJ1-2; TRBD1 might be the D (6 bases). Germline loops: CDR1 SGHAT, CDR2 FQNNGV. The V end lost 1 base, the J end lost 7 bases, and 13 bases lay between the germline ends. This CDR3 contains 14 residues. The CDR3 loop reads CASSLAQGLSGYTF. CDR3 bases: TGTGCCAGCAGCTTAGCACAGGGTTTGAGTGGCTACACCTTC.

V gene TRBV3-1 (or the pseudogene TRBV3-2) combines with J gene TRBJ2-7; perhaps TRBD1 as D (6 bases). Trimming pared 6 bases from V and 6 bases from J, leaving 18 bases between. Germline assignment: CDR1 LGHDT and CDR2 YNNKEL (reference sequence). The CDR3 is 14 residues long. The DNA for the CDR3 is TGTGCCAGCAGGGGGGCCGGGCTCGGCGCCGAGCAGTACTTC. The encoded protein is CASRGAGLGAEQYF.

The rearrangement joins TRBV9 to TRBJ2-5; TRBD2 agrees at 10 bases. Germline CDR1 SGDLS, CDR2 YYNGEE. V lost 0 bases to trimming and J lost 4 bases; unmatched junction nucleotides: 0. The CDR3 has 14 residues. This chain's CDR3 is CASSVGLAGETQYF. The DNA of the CDR3 is TGTGCCAGCAGCGTAGGACTAGCGGGAGAGACCCAGTACTTC.

The chain combines TRBV25-1 with TRBJ1-1; D might be TRBD1 (6 bases). Germline V CDR1 and CDR2: MGHDK, SYGVNS. Trimming took off 1 base at V and 5 bases at J, with 14 bases between the two ends. The CDR3 spans 15 residues. The CDR3 protein is CASSESGGGSTEAFF. The CDR3 region has the DNA TGTGCCAGCAGTGAATCGGGGGGCGGGTCAACTGAAGCTTTCTTT.

CDR3 nucleotides: TGTGCCAGCAGCATAGGACTAGCGGGAGGCAAAGATACGCAGTATTTT. Translating it yields CASSIGLAGGKDTQYF. The chain recombines TRBV2 with TRBJ2-3; 14 bases map to TRBD2. V trimming: 6 bases; J trimming: 5 bases; junction bases outside the gene matches: 7. Germline V gives CDR1 SNHLY, CDR2 FYNNEI. The CDR3 is 16 amino acids.

The chain couples TRBV2 to TRBJ1-1; TRBD1 might be the D (5 bases). CDR3 length: 13 residues. Trimming left V 8 bases short and J 3 bases short, with 13 bases between. Germline-derived CDR1 and CDR2 are SNHLY and FYNNEI. The chain's CDR3 is CASGGNWDTEAFF. CDR3 nucleotides: TGTGCCAGCGGGGGGAATTGGGACACTGAAGCTTTCTTT.

The chain is built from TRBV9 and TRBJ2-5; TRBD2 aligns across 12 bases. Per germline, CDR1 SGDLS and CDR2 YYNGEE. V lost 3 bases to trimming and J lost 4 bases; unmatched junction nucleotides: 10. The CDR3 is 17 residues long. The CDR3 sequence is CASSERLAGEVGETQYF. The DNA of the CDR3 is TGTGCCAGCAGCGAGAGACTAGCGGGAGAAGTCGGAGAGACCCAGTACTTC.

The V and J genes are TRBV6-5 and TRBJ1-3; D may be TRBD1 (6 bases). The CDR3 contains 15 residues. V gave up 7 bases and J gave up 2 bases, with 15 bases separating them. Germline lookup yields CDR1 MNHEY and CDR2 SVGAGI. CDR3: CASNSQGTPGNTIYF. In nucleotides, the CDR3 is TGTGCCAGCAATTCACAGGGAACACCTGGAAACACCATATATTTT.

The chain is built from TRBV6-1 and TRBJ1-1; TRBD1 matches at 7 bases. Germline V gene sequence: CDR1 MNHNS, CDR2 SASEGT. This CDR3 is 15 amino acids long. With 0 bases clipped from V and 6 bases from J, the junction kept 7 bases outside the gene matches. Here the CDR3 reads CASSEAEGARAEAFF. CDR3 nucleotides: TGTGCCAGCAGTGAAGCAGAGGGGGCGCGTGCTGAAGCTTTCTTT.

The chain links TRBV19 to TRBJ2-7; weak D call: TRBD1 (6 bases). Germline CDR1 and CDR2: LNHDA and SQIVND (reference sequence). The CDR3 totals 12 residues. V was clipped by 6 bases and J by 7 bases, with 13 bases between them. CDR3: CASRGRGGEQYF. For the CDR3, the DNA is TGTGCCAGTAGAGGCAGGGGCGGAGAGCAGTACTTC.

The chain is built from TRBV14 and TRBJ1-6, with 10 bases matching TRBD1. V dropped 3 bases and J dropped 10; count of bases not matched to a gene: 9. The germline gives CDR1 SGHDN, CDR2 FVKESK. This CDR3 has 16 amino acids. The CDR3 DNA is TGTGCCAGCAGCCACCGGACAGGGGGAAATGCCTCACCCCTCCACTTT. Translation gives CASSHRTGGNASPLHF.

This clone has just a few counts. V gene TRBV5-1 combines with J gene TRBJ2-1; 12 nucleotides align to TRBD2. Per the germline V gene, CDR1 is SGHRS and CDR2 is YFSETQ. Trimming took 4 bases from V and 5 from J; bases not matched to a gene: 4. This CDR3 comprises 15 residues. The CDR3 reads CASSATSGSHNEQFF. CDR3 coding DNA: TGCGCCAGCAGCGCGACTAGCGGGAGCCACAATGAGCAGTTCTTC.